The present TCR beta chain was sequenced within a study of T-cell memory formation after mild COVID-19. Trimming took off 3 bases at V and 0 bases at J, with 6 bases between the two ends. The CDR3 spans 14 residues. Germline-derived CDR1 and CDR2 are LGHDT and YNNKEL (reference sequence). MiXCR was run by TCRdb on the 5' RACE reads, yielding one entry per CDR3 protein. The sample shows roughly 510,000 distinct CDR3 sequences, around 15% of them seen only once. There are a few counts of this clonotype. The rearrangement uses TRBV3-1 and TRBJ2-4, with D uncertain. This sequence was found in an adult woman who had mild COVID-19 (a few samples of this study predate the infection). Cell type and time point are not known. Sequencing used PBMCs or a T cell subset sorted from them (not recorded which). The CDR3 bases are TGTGCCAGCAGCCATGCACTAGCCAAAAACATTCAGTACTTC. Its protein product is CASSHALAKNIQYF.